This TCR beta chain originates from a study of PD-1 blockade in classical Hodgkin lymphoma. General study findings and limits: Baseline diversity resembling that of newly diagnosed patients was seen in complete responders. Newly diagnosed patients reportedly trailed healthy donors in baseline TCR diversity.

Profiled with immunoSEQ multiplex PCR; TCRdb holds only in-frame clones, not every one. The table lists around 50,000 clones, roughly 90% of them singletons. As regards this clone: Its antigen is unidentified.

Following autologous stem cell transplantation, relapse occurred in every patient, and exposure to brentuximab vedotin varied. There are 15 residues in the CDR3. The V gene lost 2 bases and the J gene lost 5 bases, with 13 bases spanning the gap. Germline-derived CDR1 and CDR2 are SGHVS and FQNEAQ. This specimen consisted of peripheral blood mononuclear cells (PBMCs), obtained before the second cycle of nivolumab. The TCR comes from a human donor with classical Hodgkin lymphoma. The rearrangement links TRBV7-8 to TRBJ2-1, with D hard to call. The CDR3 loop reads CASSLPRASNNEQFF. CDR3 sequence (DNA): TGTGCCAGCAGCTTACCTAGGGCATCAAACAATGAGCAGTTCTTC.